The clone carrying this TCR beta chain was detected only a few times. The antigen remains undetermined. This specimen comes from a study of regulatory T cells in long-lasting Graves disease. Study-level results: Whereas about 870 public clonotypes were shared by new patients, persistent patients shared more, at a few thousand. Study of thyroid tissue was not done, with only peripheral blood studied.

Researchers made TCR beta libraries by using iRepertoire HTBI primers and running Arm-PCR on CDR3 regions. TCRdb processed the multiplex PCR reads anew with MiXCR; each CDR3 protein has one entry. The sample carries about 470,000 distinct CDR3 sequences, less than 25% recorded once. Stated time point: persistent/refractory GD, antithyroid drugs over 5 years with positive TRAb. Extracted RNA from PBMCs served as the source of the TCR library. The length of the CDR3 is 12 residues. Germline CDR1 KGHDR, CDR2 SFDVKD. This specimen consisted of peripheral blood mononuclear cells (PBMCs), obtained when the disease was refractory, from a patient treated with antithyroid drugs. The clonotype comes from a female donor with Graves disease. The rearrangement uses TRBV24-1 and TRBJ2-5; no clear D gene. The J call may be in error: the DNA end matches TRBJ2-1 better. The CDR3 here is CATSDTENEQFF. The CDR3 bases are TGTGCCACCAGTGACACAGAAAATGAGCAGTTCTTC.